This entry concerns a single TCR beta chain. Its antigen is unknown. The individuals who served as donors were healthy Caucasians living in Russia, aged roughly 6 to 90. The draw of peripheral blood yielded about 9.4 milliliters from each donor. This sample was taken from a study of blood T cells in healthy people across ages. Overall study results and limits: Older age went with lower TCR beta diversity per million T cells, in a roughly linear way.

The germline CDR1 and CDR2 sequences are ENHRY and SYGVKD. With 2 bases removed from V and 3 bases from J, the gap between germline ends came to 20 bases. The CDR3 has 18 residues. Sample-barcoded 5' priming and a J-beta primer mix drove a second PCR of about 6 to 12 cycles. TCRdb re-analysed the 5' RACE reads in MiXCR, keeping a single row per CDR3 protein. The sample yields hundreds of thousands of distinct CDR3 sequences, around half seen once. The sample was blood. The receptor's source is an elderly man in good health. This chain joins TRBV10-3 and TRBJ1-3, with TRBD1 as a possible D gene (6 bases). The CDR3 DNA reads TGTGCCATCAGTGAGGAGGGGGGGCGCGCTACCTTTGGAAACACCATATATTTT. It codes for CAISEEGGRATFGNTIYF.